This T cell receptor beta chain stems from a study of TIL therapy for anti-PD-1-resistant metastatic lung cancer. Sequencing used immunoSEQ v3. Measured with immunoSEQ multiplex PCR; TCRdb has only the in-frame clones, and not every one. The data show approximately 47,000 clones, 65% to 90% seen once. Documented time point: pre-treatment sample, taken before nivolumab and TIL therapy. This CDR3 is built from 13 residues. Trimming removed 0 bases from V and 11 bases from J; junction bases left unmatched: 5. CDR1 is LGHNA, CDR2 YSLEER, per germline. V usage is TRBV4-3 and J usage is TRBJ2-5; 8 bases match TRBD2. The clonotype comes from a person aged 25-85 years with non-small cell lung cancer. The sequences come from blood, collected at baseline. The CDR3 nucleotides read TGCGCCAGCAGCCAAGAGAAAGGACTAGCACAGTACTTC. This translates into CASSQEKGLAQYF.